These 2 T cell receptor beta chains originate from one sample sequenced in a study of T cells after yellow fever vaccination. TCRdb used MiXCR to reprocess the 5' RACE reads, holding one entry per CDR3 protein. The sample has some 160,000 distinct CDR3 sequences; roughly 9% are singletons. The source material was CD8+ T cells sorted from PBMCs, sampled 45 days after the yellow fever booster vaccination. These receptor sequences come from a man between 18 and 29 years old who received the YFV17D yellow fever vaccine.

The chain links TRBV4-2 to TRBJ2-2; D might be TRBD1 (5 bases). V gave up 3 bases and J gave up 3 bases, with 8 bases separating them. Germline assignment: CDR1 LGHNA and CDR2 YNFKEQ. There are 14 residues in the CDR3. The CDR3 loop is CASSHLRDTGELFF. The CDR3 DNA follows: TGTGCCAGCAGCCACCTCAGGGACACCGGGGAGCTGTTTTTT.

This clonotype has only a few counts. The CDR3: CASSLGGGGAAFF. The DNA for the CDR3 is TGTGCCAGCAGCTTAGGAGGTGGGGGGGCTGCTTTCTTT. V is TRBV7-8 and J is TRBJ1-1; possible D gene TRBD1, 6 bases. The germline CDR1 and CDR2 sequences are SGHVS and FQNEAQ. Trimming shortened V by 1 base and J by 11 bases, and 14 bases separated the two germline ends. The CDR3 contains 13 residues.